This T cell receptor beta chain came from a study of cytomegalovirus exposure and HLA in healthy donors. Study at large: Earlier results showed roughly 120 million unique TCR beta sequences derived from approximately 170 million T cells. Notes on the study in general: In vitro assays verified that a few CMV-associated chains recognized CMV antigens specifically. Previous analysis showed most TCR beta V segments were productive about 87% or about 30% of the time. HLA alleles were associated with 18,000 or so TCR beta sequences in a later analysis at 0.05 false discovery rate.

As regards this clone: Antigen specificity is unknown.

CDR3 length: 14 amino acids. Per the germline V gene, CDR1 is MNHNS and CDR2 is SASEGT. V gave up 4 bases and J gave up 4 bases; unmatched junction bases: 3. With 60 Vbeta and 13 Jbeta primers, the PCR was carried out. Assay used: immunoSEQ multiplex PCR; TCRdb lists only in-frame clones, some missing. The table shows under 200,000 clones, with roughly 84% occurring only once. Sequenced sample: PBMCs. The rearrangement uses TRBV6-1 and TRBJ2-2; TRBD1 agrees at 7 bases. The origin of this receptor is a man younger than 35 in good health and CMV-seronegative. The CDR3 coding sequence is TGTGCCAGCAGTGTGACAGGGACCACCGGGGAGCTGTTTTTT. This codes for CASSVTGTTGELFF.